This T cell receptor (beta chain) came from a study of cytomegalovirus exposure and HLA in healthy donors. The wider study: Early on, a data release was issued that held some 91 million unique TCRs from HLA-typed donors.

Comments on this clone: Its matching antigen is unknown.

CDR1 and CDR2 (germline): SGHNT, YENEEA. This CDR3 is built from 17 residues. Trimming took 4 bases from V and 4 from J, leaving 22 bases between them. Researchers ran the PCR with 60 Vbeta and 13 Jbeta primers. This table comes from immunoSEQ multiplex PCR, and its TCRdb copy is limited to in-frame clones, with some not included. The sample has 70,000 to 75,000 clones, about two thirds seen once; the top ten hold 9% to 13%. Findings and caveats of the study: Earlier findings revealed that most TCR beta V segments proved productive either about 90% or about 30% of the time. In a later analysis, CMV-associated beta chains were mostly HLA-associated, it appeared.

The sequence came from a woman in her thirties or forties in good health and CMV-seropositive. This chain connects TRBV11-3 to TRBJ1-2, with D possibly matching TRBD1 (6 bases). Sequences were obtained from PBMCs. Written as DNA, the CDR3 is TGTGCCAGCAGCTCTGGCAGGGGTCAGAGAGACGCCTATGGCTACACCTTC. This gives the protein CASSSGRGQRDAYGYTF. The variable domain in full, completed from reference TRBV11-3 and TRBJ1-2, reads EAGVVQSPRYKIIEKKQPVAFWCNPISGHNTLYWYLQNLGQGPELLIRYENEEAVDDSQLPKDRFSAERLKGVDSTLKIQPAELGDSAVYLCASSSGRGQRDAYGYTFGSGTRLTVV.